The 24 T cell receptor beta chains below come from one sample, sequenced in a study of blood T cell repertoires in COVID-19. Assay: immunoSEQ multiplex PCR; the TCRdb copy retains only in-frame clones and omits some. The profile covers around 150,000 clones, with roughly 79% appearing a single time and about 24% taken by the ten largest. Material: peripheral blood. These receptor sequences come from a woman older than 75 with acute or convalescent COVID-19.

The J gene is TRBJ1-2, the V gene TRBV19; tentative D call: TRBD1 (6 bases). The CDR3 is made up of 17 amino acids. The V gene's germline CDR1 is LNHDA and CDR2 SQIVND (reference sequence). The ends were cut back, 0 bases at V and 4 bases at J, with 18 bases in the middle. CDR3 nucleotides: TGTGCCAGTAGTATAGACGTGAATTCGGGACAACTCTATGGCTACACCTTC. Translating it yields CASSIDVNSGQLYGYTF.

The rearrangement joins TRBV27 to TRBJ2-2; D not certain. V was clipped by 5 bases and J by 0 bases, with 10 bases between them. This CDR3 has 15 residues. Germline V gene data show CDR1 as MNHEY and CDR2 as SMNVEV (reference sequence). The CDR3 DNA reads TGTGCCAGCAGTCGACTCCTTGCGAACACCGGGGAGCTGTTTTTT. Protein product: CASSRLLANTGELFF.

CDR3: CASSTLALTSYNEQFF. Here the CDR3 DNA reads TGTGCCAGCAGCACACTAGCCCTGACCTCCTACAATGAGCAGTTCTTC. The chain links TRBV6-2 or TRBV6-3 to TRBJ2-1, with D perhaps TRBD2 (6 bases). This CDR3 has 16 amino acids. Deletions cut 6 bases from V and 0 bases from J, with 15 bases between. Germline CDR1 reads MNHEY; CDR2 reads SVGEGT.

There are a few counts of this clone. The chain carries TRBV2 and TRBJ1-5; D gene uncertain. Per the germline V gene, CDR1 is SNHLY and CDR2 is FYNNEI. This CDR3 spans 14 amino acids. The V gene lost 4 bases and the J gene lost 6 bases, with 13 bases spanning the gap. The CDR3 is CASSVNYEGQPQHF. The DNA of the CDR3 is TGTGCCAGCAGTGTGAATTACGAGGGTCAGCCCCAGCATTTT.

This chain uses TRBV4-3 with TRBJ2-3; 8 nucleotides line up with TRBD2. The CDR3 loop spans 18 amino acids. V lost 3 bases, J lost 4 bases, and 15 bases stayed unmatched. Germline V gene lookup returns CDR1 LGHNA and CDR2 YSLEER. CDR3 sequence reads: CASSQRWREEFPSDTQYF. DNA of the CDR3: TGCGCCAGCAGCCAGAGGTGGCGGGAGGAGTTTCCCTCAGATACGCAGTATTTT.

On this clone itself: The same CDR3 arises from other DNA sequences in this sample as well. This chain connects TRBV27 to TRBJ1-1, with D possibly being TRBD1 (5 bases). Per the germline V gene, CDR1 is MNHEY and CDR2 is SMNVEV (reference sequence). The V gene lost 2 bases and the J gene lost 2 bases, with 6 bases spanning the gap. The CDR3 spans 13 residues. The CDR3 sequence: CASSLQGNTEAFF. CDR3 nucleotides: TGTGCCAGCAGTTTACAGGGTAACACTGAAGCTTTCTTT.

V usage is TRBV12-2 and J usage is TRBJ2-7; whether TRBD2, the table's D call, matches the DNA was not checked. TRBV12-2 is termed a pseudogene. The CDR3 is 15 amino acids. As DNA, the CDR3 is TGTGCAAGTCGCTCGGTTCTAGCGGGAGCCTCCGAGCAGTACTTC. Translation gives CASRSVLAGASEQYF.

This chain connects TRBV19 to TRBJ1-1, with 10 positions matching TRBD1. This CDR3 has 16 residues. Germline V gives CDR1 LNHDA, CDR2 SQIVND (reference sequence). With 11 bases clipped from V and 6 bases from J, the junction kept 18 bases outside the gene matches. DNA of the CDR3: TGTGCCTTCCCAACCGGGACAGGGGTCGGGGAACCTGAAGCTTTCTTT. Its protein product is CAFPTGTGVGEPEAFF.

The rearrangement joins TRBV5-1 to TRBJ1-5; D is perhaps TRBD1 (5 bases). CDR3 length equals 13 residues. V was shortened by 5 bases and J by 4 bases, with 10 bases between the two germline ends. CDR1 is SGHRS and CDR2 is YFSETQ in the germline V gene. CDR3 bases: TGCGCCAGCAGAGACAGCCCAAATCAGCCCCAGCATTTT. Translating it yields CASRDSPNQPQHF.

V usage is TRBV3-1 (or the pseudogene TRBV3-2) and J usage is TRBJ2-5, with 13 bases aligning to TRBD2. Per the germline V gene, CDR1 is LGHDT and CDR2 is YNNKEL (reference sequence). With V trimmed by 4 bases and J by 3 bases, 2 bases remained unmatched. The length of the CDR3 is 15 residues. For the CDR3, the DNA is TGTGCCAGCAGCCCCGGACTAGCGGGAGAAGAGACCCAGTACTTC. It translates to CASSPGLAGEETQYF.

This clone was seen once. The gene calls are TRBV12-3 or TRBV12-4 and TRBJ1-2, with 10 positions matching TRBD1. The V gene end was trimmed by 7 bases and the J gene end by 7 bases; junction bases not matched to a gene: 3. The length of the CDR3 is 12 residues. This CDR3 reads CASKTGGLGYTF. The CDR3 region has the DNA TGTGCCAGCAAGACAGGGGGCCTTGGCTACACCTTC.

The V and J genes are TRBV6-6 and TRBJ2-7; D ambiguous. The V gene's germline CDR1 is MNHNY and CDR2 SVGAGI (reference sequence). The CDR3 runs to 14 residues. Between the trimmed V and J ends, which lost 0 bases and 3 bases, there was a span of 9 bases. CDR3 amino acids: CASSYSLPGYEQYF. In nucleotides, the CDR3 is TGTGCCAGCAGTTACTCGCTACCAGGCTACGAGCAGTACTTC.

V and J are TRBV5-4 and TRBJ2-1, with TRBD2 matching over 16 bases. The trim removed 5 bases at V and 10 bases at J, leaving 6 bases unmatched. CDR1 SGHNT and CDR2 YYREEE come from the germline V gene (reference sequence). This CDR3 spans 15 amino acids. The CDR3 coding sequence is TGTGCCAGCAGTTTGCAGGGACTAGCGGGGGGGGAGCAGTTCTTC. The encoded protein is CASSLQGLAGGEQFF.

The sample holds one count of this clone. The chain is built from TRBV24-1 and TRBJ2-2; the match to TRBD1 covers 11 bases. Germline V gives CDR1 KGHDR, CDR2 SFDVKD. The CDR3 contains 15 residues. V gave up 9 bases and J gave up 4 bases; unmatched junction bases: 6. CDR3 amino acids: CATAYGQGATGELFF. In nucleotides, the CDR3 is TGTGCCACCGCCTACGGACAGGGGGCCACCGGGGAGCTGTTTTTT.

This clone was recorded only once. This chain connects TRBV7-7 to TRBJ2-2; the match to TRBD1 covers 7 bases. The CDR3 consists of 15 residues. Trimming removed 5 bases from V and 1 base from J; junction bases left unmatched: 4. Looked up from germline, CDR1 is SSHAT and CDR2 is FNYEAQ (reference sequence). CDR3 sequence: CASSRNRGNTGELFF. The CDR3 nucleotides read TGTGCCAGCAGCCGTAACAGGGGGAACACCGGGGAGCTGTTTTTT.

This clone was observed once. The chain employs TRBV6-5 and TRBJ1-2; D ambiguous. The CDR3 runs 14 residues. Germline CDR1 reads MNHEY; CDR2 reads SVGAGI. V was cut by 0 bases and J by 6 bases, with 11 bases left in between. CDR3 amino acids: CASSYSSRQDGYTF. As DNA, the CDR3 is TGTGCCAGCAGTTACTCGAGCAGGCAGGATGGCTACACCTTC.

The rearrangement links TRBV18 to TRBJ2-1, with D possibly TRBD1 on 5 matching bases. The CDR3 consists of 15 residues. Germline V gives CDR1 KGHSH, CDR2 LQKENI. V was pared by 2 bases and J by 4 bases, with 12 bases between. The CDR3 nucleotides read TGTGCCAGCTCACCAGATATCCAGGGATACAATGAGCAGTTCTTC. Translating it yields CASSPDIQGYNEQFF.

CDR3 region: CAISLESAYEQYF. The CDR3 DNA sequence: TGTGCCATCAGCCTGGAGTCCGCCTACGAGCAGTACTTC. The chain uses TRBV10-3 and TRBJ2-7; D remains unclear. This CDR3 contains 13 residues. CDR1 is ENHRY, CDR2 SYGVKD, per germline. Trimming cost V 6 bases and J 2 bases, with 11 bases left between them.

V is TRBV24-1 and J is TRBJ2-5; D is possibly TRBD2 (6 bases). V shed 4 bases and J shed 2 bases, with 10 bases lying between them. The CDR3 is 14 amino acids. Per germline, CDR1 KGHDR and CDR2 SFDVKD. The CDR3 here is CATSEGGLQETQYF. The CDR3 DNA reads TGTGCCACCAGTGAGGGGGGACTTCAAGAGACCCAGTACTTC.

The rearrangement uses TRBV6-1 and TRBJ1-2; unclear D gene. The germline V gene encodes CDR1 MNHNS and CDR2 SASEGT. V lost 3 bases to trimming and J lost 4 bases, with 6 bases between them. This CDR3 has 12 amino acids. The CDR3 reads CASSDNGYGYTF. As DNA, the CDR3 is TGTGCCAGCAGTGACAACGGCTATGGCTACACCTTC.

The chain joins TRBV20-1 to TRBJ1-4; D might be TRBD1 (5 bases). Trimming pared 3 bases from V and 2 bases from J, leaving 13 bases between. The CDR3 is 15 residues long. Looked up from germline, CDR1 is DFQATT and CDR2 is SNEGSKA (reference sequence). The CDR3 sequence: CSASNPGGTNEKLFF. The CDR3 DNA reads TGCAGTGCTAGTAATCCTGGGGGGACTAATGAAAAACTGTTTTTT.

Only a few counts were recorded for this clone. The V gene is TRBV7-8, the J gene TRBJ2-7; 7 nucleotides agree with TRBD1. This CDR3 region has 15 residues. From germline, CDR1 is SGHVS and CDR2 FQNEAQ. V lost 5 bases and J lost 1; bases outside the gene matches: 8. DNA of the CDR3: TGTGCCAGCAGCACAGGGGCAGGGCCTTCCTACGAGCAGTACTTC. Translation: CASSTGAGPSYEQYF.

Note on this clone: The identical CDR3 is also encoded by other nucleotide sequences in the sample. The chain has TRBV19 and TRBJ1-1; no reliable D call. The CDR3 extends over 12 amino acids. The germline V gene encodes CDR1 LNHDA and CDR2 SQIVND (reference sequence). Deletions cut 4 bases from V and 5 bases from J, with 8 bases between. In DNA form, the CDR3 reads TGTGCCAGTAGTACGGGGTGGACTGAAGCTTTCTTT. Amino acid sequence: CASSTGWTEAFF.

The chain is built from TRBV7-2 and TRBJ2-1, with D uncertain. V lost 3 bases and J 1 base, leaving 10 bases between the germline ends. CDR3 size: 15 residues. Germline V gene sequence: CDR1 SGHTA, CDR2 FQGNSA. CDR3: CASSLAGPSYNEQFF. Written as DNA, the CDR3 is TGTGCCAGCAGCTTGGCAGGCCCTTCCTACAATGAGCAGTTCTTC. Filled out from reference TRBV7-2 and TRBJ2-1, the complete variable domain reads GAGVSQSPSNKVTEKGKDVELRCDPISGHTALYWYRQSLGQGLEFLIYFQGNSAPDKSGLPSDRFSAERTGGSVSTLTIQRTQQEDSAVYLCASSLAGPSYNEQFFGPGTRLTVL.